Each of the 9 T cell receptor beta chains below was sequenced from the same sample in a study of blood T cell repertoires in COVID-19. Assay: immunoSEQ multiplex PCR; the TCRdb copy retains only in-frame clones and omits some. This sample has 150,000 or so clones; approximately 80% occur once, and the top ten carry 5.5% to 7%. The source material was PBMCs or T cells enriched from blood (not recorded which). The receptors originated from a woman aged 45-59 years who had recovered from COVID-19.

This chain joins TRBV5-1 and TRBJ2-6, with D possibly being TRBD1 (5 bases). V gave up 3 bases and J gave up 2 bases, with 6 bases separating them. CDR1 is SGHRS, CDR2 YFSETQ, per germline. This CDR3 has 14 residues. The CDR3, as DNA: TGCGCCAGCAGCTCAGGGCCTGGGGCCAACGTCCTGACTTTC. It yields the protein CASSSGPGANVLTF.

The CDR3 spells CASSPGQGGTGELFF. The CDR3 DNA reads TGTGCCAGCAGCCCCGGACAGGGAGGCACCGGGGAGCTGTTTTTT. V is TRBV3-1 (or the pseudogene TRBV3-2) and J is TRBJ2-2; 8 bases map to TRBD1. J was trimmed by 4 bases and V by 4 bases; bases with no gene match: 5. CDR1 and CDR2 (germline): LGHDT, YNNKEL (reference sequence). This CDR3 is 15 amino acids long.

This sequence joins TRBV27 and TRBJ2-7; 9 nucleotides agree with TRBD2. The junction had 5 bases not matched to a gene; V was cut back by 0 bases and J by 2 bases. The germline V gene has CDR1 MNHEY and CDR2 SMNVEV (reference sequence). This CDR3 is 16 amino acids long. CDR3 in amino acids: CASSLSNPSGAYEQYF. The CDR3, as DNA: TGTGCCAGCAGTTTATCGAATCCTAGCGGGGCCTACGAGCAGTACTTC.

The chain joins TRBV7-9 to TRBJ2-5, with 10 bases matching TRBD2. There are 15 residues in the CDR3. Germline V CDR1 and CDR2: SEHNR, FQNEAQ (reference sequence). Trimming took 4 bases from V and 2 from J; bases not matched to a gene: 4. Written as DNA, the CDR3 is TGTGCCAGCAGCTCAAGAGCGGGGGGGCAAGAGACCCAGTACTTC. It yields the protein CASSSRAGGQETQYF.

This clone was picked up one time. V usage is TRBV27 and J usage is TRBJ2-3; D may be TRBD2 (5 bases). Germline V gene sequence: CDR1 MNHEY, CDR2 SMNVEV (reference sequence). Trimming cost V 0 bases and J 3 bases, with 7 bases left between them. CDR3 length equals 14 residues. DNA of the CDR3: TGTGCCAGCAGTTTATCCCCGGGGACAGATACGCAGTATTTT. Protein: CASSLSPGTDTQYF.

The chain couples TRBV3-1 (or the pseudogene TRBV3-2) to TRBJ1-6; 8 positions match TRBD1. The CDR3 contains 15 residues. V was pared by 6 bases and J by 8 bases, with 9 bases of the junction left unmatched. Germline V gene lookup returns CDR1 LGHDT and CDR2 YNNKEL (reference sequence). CDR3 loop: CASRQTGQGYSPLHF. CDR3 nucleotide sequence: TGTGCCAGCAGACAGACTGGACAGGGATATTCACCCCTCCACTTT.

In its sample, this clone was seen once. The chain joins TRBV10-1 to TRBJ2-3, with D possibly TRBD2 on 6 matching bases. Germline-derived CDR1 and CDR2 are WNHNN and SYGVQD (reference sequence). The V end was cut by 0 bases, the J end by 0 bases, with 13 bases between. The CDR3 has 17 residues. Here the CDR3 DNA reads TGCGCCAGCAGTGAGTCGCCCCTAGCGTATAGCACAGATACGCAGTATTTT. Translating it yields CASSESPLAYSTDTQYF.

CDR3 nucleotide sequence: TGTGCCAGCAGTGAATGGGGCAACTATGGCTACACCTTC. Its protein is CASSEWGNYGYTF. The rearrangement uses TRBV2 and TRBJ1-2, with D possibly being TRBD1 (5 bases). Deletions cut 2 bases from V and 2 bases from J, with 6 bases between. The CDR3 is 13 residues long. In germline, CDR1 is SNHLY, CDR2 FYNNEI.

This chain uses TRBV7-9 with TRBJ2-7; D not resolved. There are 13 residues in the CDR3. Germline CDR1 reads SEHNR; CDR2 reads FQNEAQ (reference sequence). V was trimmed by 1 base and J by 4 bases, leaving 8 bases between them. CDR3 nucleotide sequence: TGTGCCAGCAGCTTAGGTTTCCTATACGAGCAGTACTTC. It translates to CASSLGFLYEQYF.